Here is one T cell receptor beta chain with its context. Its antigen is as yet unknown. Some clones are missing from TCRdb's copy, which holds only in-frame ones; the method was immunoSEQ multiplex PCR. The repertoire holds approximately 23,000 clones, with about 89% as singletons. With V trimmed by 5 bases and J by 5 bases, 4 bases remained unmatched. Germline CDR1 SGHTA, CDR2 FQGNSA. CDR3 length: 15 amino acids. The data stem from a study of T cell repertoires and Cas9 in healthy adults. Overall study results and limits: In vitro, SpCas9-reactive Tregs were reported to curb effector T cell proliferation and function.

Sequencing input: CD4+ effector T cells (CD127+, CD25-, CD137-, CD154-) from PBMCs; culture status not recorded. This clonotype originated in a human donor in good health. The V call is TRBV7-2, the J call TRBJ1-6; 9 positions match TRBD1. CDR3 region: CASSPRTGDNSPLHF. CDR3 nucleotides: TGTGCCAGCAGCCCGCGGACAGGGGATAATTCACCCCTCCACTTT.